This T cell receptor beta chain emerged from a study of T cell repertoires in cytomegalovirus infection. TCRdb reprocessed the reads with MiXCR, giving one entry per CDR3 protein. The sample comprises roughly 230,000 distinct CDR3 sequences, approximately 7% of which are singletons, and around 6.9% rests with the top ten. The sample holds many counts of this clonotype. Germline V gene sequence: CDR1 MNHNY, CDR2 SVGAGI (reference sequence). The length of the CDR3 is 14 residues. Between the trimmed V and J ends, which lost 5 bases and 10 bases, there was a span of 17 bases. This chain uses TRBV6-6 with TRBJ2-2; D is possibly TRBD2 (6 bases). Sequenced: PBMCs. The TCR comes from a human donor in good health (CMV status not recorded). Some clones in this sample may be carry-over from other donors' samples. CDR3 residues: CASSESIGEEELFF. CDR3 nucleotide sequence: TGTGCCAGCAGTGAATCGATAGGGGAGGAGGAGCTGTTTTTT.